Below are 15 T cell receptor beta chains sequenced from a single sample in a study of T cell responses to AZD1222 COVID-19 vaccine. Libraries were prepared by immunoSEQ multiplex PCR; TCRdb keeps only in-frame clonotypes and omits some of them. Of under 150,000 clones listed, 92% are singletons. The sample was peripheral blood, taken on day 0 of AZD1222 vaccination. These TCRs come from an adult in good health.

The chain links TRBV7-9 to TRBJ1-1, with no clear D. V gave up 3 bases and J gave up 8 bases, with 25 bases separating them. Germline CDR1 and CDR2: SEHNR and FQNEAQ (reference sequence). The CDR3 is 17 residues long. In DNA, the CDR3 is TGTGCCAGCAGCTTCCCTGCAGGTAAGATTGGAGAACTCGAAGCTTTCTTT. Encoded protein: CASSFPAGKIGELEAFF.

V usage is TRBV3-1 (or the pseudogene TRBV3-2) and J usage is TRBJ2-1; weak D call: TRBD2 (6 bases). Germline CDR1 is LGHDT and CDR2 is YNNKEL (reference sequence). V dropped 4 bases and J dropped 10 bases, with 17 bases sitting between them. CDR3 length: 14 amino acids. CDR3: CASSPGLLGREQFF. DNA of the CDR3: TGTGCCAGCAGCCCGGGACTCCTCGGCCGGGAGCAGTTCTTC.

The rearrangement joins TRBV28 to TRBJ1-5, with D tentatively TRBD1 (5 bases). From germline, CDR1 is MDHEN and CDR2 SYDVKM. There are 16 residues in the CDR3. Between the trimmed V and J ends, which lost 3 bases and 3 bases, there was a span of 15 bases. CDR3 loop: CASSFYRLPHNQPQHF. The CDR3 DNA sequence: TGTGCCAGCAGTTTCTACAGGCTCCCTCACAATCAGCCCCAGCATTTT.

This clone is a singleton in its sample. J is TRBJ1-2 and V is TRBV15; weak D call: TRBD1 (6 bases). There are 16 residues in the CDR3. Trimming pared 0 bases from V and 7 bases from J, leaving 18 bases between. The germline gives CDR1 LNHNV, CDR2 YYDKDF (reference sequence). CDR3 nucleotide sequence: TGTGCCACCAGCAGAGATCGAGAGGGGGTATCGAGTGGCTACACCTTC. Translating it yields CATSRDREGVSSGYTF.

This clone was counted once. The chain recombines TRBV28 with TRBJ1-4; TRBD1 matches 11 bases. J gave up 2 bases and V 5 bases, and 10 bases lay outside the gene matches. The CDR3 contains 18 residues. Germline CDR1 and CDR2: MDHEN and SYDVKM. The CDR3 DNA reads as TGTGCCAGCAGTCTAGGGACAGGGGGAATTTGGACTAATGAAAAACTGTTTTTT. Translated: CASSLGTGGIWTNEKLFF.

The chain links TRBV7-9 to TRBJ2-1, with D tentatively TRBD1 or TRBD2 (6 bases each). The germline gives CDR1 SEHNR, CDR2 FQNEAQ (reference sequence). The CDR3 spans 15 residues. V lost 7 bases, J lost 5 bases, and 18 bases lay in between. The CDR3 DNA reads TGTGCCAGCAATAAGGGGGGCGGTAGAGACAATGAGCAGTTCTTC. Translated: CASNKGGGRDNEQFF.

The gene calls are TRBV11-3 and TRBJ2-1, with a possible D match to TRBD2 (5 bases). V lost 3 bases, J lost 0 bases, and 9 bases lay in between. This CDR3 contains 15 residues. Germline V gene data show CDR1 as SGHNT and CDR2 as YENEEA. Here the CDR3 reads CASSFRGSSYNEQFF. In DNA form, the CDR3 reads TGTGCCAGCAGCTTTCGGGGTAGCTCCTACAATGAGCAGTTCTTC. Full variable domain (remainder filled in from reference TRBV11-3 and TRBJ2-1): EAGVVQSPRYKIIEKKQPVAFWCNPISGHNTLYWYLQNLGQGPELLIRYENEEAVDDSQLPKDRFSAERLKGVDSTLKIQPAELGDSAVYLCASSFRGSSYNEQFFGPGTRLTVL.

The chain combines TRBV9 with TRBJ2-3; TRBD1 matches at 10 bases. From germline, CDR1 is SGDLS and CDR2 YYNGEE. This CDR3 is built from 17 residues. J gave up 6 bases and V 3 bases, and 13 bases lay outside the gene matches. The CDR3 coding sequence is TGTGCCAGCAGCGCCGGGACAGGGGCTTATAGTGTGGATACGCAGTATTTT. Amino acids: CASSAGTGAYSVDTQYF.

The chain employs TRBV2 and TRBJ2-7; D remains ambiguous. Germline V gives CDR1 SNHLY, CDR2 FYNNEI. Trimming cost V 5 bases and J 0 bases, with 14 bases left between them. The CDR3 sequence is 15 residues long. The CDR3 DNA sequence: TGTGCCAGCAGTTCGCGCCAGACTCGCTCCTACGAGCAGTACTTC. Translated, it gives CASSSRQTRSYEQYF. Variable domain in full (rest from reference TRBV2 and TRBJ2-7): EPEVTQTPSHQVTQMGQEVILRCVPISNHLYFYWYRQILGQKVEFLVSFYNNEISEKSEIFDDQFSVERPDGSNFTLKIRSTKLEDSAMYFCASSSRQTRSYEQYFGPGTRLTVT.

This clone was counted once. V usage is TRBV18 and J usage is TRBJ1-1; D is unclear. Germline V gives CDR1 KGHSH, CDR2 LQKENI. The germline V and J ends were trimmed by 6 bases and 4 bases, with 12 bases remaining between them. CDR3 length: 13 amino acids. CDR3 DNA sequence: TGTGCCAGCTCCGCTTTCGAGACCACTGAAGCTTTCTTT. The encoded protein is CASSAFETTEAFF. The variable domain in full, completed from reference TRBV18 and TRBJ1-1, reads NAGVMQNPRHLVRRRGQEARLRCSPMKGHSHVYWYRQLPEEGLKFMVYLQKENIIDESGMPKERFSAEFPKEGPSILRIQQVVRGDSAAYFCASSAFETTEAFFGQGTRLTVV.

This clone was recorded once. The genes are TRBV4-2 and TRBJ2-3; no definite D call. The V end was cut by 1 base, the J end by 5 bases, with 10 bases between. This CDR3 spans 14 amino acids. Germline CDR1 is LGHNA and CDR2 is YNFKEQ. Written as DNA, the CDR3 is TGTGCCAGCAGCCAAGGGGCTAGTAGAGATACGCAGTATTTT. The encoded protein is CASSQGASRDTQYF.

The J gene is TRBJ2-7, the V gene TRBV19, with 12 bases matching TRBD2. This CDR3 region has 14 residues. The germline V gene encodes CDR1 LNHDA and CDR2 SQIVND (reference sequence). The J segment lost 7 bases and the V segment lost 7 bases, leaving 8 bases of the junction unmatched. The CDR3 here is CASTPTSGSGEQYF. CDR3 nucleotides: TGTGCCAGTACCCCGACTAGCGGGAGTGGGGAGCAGTACTTC. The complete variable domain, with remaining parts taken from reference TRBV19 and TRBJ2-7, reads DGGITQSPKYLFRKEGQNVTLSCEQNLNHDAMYWYRQDPGQGLRLIYYSQIVNDFQKGDIAEGYSVSREKKESFPLTVTSAQKNPTAFYLCASTPTSGSGEQYFGPGTRLTVT.

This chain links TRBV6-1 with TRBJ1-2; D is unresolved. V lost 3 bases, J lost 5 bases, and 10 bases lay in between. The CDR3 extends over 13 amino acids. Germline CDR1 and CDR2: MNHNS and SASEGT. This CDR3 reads CASSESSRYGYTF. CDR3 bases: TGTGCCAGCAGTGAGTCCAGCAGGTATGGCTACACCTTC.

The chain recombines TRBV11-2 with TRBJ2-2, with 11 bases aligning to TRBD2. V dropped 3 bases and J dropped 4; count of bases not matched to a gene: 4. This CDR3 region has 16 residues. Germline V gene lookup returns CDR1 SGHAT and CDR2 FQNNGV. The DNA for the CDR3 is TGTGCCAGCAGCTTTCCACTAGCGGGAGTCACCGGGGAGCTGTTTTTT. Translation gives CASSFPLAGVTGELFF.

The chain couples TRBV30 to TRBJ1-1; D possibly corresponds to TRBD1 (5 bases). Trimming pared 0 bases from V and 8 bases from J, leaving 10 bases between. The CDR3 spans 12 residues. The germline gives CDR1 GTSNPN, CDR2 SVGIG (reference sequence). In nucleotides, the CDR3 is TGTGCCTGGAGTGTACGCGAGGGGGAAGCTTTCTTT. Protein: CAWSVREGEAFF.